A selection of T cell receptor beta chains follows, all from one sample in a study of T cell changes during pregnancy in multiple sclerosis. Measured with immunoSEQ multiplex PCR; TCRdb has only the in-frame clones, and not every one. The sample records around 50,000 clones, approximately 90% being singletons. The sequences come from CD4+ T cells from peripheral blood mononuclear cells, collected after pregnancy. The origin of the receptors is a female donor with multiple sclerosis, enrolled in a pregnancy study. Both conserved end residues are part of each CDR3. Fields, in order: J gene, D gene, V gene, clone size, CDR3 protein, CDR3 DNA. A D gene is named only where the DNA matches it firmly. Not all rows give a size; the values are once, few, many and, for expanded clones, a class.

j_gene: TRBJ2-3
d_gene: TRBD2
v_gene: TRBV5-1
abundance: -
CDR3aa: CASSSVAGGLADTQYF
CDR3nt: TGCGCCAGCAGTTCTGTTGCGGGGGGGCTAGCAGATACGCAGTATTTT

j_gene: TRBJ2-7
d_gene: TRBD1
v_gene: TRBV7-2
abundance: -
CDR3aa: CASSSLTGPYEQYF
CDR3nt: TGTGCCAGCAGCTCCCTGACAGGGCCCTACGAGCAGTACTTC

j_gene: TRBJ1-5
d_gene: -
v_gene: TRBV6-6
abundance: -
CDR3aa: CASSERVGNQPQHF
CDR3nt: TGTGCCAGCAGCGAGAGGGTAGGCAATCAGCCCCAGCATTTT

j_gene: TRBJ2-1
d_gene: TRBD2
v_gene: TRBV12-5
abundance: -
CDR3aa: CASELAGGPIYEQFF
CDR3nt: TGTGCTAGTGAACTAGCGGGGGGGCCGATTTATGAGCAGTTCTTC

j_gene: TRBJ1-1
d_gene: -
v_gene: TRBV19
abundance: -
CDR3aa: CASSRADLTEAFF
CDR3nt: TGTGCCAGTAGTAGGGCAGACCTCACTGAAGCTTTCTTT

j_gene: TRBJ1-4
d_gene: TRBD1
v_gene: TRBV4-1
abundance: -
CDR3aa: CASSHVQGAGEEKLFF
CDR3nt: TGCGCCAGCAGCCACGTACAGGGGGCGGGGGAAGAAAAACTGTTTTTT

j_gene: TRBJ1-4
d_gene: -
v_gene: TRBV15
abundance: -
CDR3aa: CATSRVPIPQVEKLFF
CDR3nt: TGTGCCACCAGCAGAGTACCAATTCCGCAGGTAGAAAAACTGTTTTTT

j_gene: TRBJ1-3
d_gene: -
v_gene: TRBV7-9
abundance: -
CDR3aa: CASSLGTGVGNTIYF
CDR3nt: TGTGCCAGCAGCTTAGGTACCGGGGTAGGAAACACCATATATTTT

j_gene: TRBJ1-1
d_gene: -
v_gene: TRBV14
abundance: -
CDR3aa: CASSHLTAYTEAFF
CDR3nt: TGTGCCAGCAGCCATCTCACTGCCTACACTGAAGCTTTCTTT

j_gene: TRBJ1-1
d_gene: TRBD1
v_gene: TRBV2
abundance: -
CDR3aa: CASSRTDRGGTEAFF
CDR3nt: TGTGCCAGCAGCCGGACTGACAGGGGAGGCACTGAAGCTTTCTTT

j_gene: TRBJ2-2
d_gene: TRBD2
v_gene: TRBV9
abundance: few
CDR3aa: CASTNPAGGRGELFF
CDR3nt: TGTGCCAGCACCAACCCAGCGGGGGGTCGAGGGGAGCTGTTTTTT

j_gene: TRBJ1-2
d_gene: -
v_gene: TRBV6-5
abundance: -
CDR3aa: CASSNRAGYTF
CDR3nt: TGTGCCAGCAGTAACAGGGCTGGCTACACCTTC

j_gene: TRBJ2-5
d_gene: -
v_gene: TRBV6-6
abundance: -
CDR3aa: CASSYPTGDQETQYF
CDR3nt: TGTGCCAGCAGTTACCCCACTGGTGACCAAGAGACCCAGTACTTC

j_gene: TRBJ1-2
d_gene: -
v_gene: TRBV20-1
abundance: -
CDR3aa: CSARGAGGYTF
CDR3nt: TGCAGTGCTAGGGGGGCAGGAGGCTACACCTTC

j_gene: TRBJ2-6
d_gene: -
v_gene: TRBV4-3
abundance: -
CDR3aa: CASSQAPPTVLGRGANVLTF
CDR3nt: TGCGCCAGCAGCCAAGCACCACCGACAGTATTGGGGAGGGGGGCCAACGTCCTGACTTTC

j_gene: TRBJ1-3
d_gene: -
v_gene: TRBV19
abundance: -
CDR3aa: CASQGIPTRNTIYF
CDR3nt: TGTGCCAGTCAGGGAATCCCAACTCGAAACACCATATATTTT

j_gene: TRBJ1-1
d_gene: -
v_gene: TRBV19
abundance: -
CDR3aa: CASSIDPQVEAFF
CDR3nt: TGTGCCAGTAGTATAGATCCCCAGGTTGAAGCTTTCTTT

j_gene: TRBJ2-1
d_gene: -
v_gene: TRBV6-1
abundance: -
CDR3aa: CASSEAGGSGYNEQFF
CDR3nt: TGTGCCAGCAGTGAAGCGGGGGGTTCAGGATACAATGAGCAGTTCTTC

j_gene: TRBJ1-1
d_gene: TRBD1
v_gene: TRBV19
abundance: once
CDR3aa: CASSIRTGGADGRRTEAFF
CDR3nt: TGTGCCAGTAGTATACGAACAGGGGGCGCAGACGGACGCCGGACTGAAGCTTTCTTT